The clone carrying this TCR beta chain was observed a single time. What it binds is not known. The data derive from a study of Tregs in tolerant kidney transplant recipients. Generated by immunoSEQ multiplex PCR, the TCRdb table keeps only in-frame clones and is missing some. The sample contains 200,000 to 300,000 clones, roughly four fifths of which appear only once. CDR1 SGHRS and CDR2 YFSETQ come from the germline V gene. V was pared by 4 bases and J by 3 bases, with 19 bases between. The length of the CDR3 is 17 residues. Study results and caveats: No direct test of biological reproducibility was done here. The most relevant donor-specific Treg TCRbeta repertoire apparently came from expansion with activated donor B cells.

Material for sequencing was CD4+ T cells from blood. The chain couples TRBV5-1 to TRBJ1-4; weak D call: TRBD1 (6 bases). This sequence was found in a human donor in good health. Here the CDR3 reads CASSPTSRGASNEKLFF. CDR3 DNA sequence: TGCGCCAGCAGCCCCACGTCCAGGGGCGCGTCTAATGAAAAACTGTTTTTT.